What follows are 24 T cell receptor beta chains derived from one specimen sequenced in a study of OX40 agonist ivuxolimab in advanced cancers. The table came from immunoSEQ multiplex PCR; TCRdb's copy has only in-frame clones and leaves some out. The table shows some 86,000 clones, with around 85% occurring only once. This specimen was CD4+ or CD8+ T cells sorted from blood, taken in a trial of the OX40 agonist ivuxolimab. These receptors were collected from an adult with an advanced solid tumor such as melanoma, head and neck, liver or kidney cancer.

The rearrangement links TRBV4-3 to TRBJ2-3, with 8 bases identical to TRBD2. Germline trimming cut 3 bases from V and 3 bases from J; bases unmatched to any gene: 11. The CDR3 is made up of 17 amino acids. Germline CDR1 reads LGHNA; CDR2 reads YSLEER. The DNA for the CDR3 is TGCGCCAGCAGCCAGAGAATTAGCGGGACTAGGACAGATACGCAGTATTTT. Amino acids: CASSQRISGTRTDTQYF.

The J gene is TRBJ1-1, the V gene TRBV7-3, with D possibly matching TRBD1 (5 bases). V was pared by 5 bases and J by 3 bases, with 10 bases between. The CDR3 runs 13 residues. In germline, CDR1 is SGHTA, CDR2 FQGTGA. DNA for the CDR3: TGTGCCAGCAGCCGGGACTCCGACACTGAAGCTTTCTTT. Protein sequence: CASSRDSDTEAFF.

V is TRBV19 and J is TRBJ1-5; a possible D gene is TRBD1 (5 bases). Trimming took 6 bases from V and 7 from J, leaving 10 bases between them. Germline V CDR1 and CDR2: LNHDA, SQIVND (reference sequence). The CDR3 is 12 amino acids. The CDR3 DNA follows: TGTGCCAGTAGAACAGGAAGGCAGCCCCAGCATTTT. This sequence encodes CASRTGRQPQHF.

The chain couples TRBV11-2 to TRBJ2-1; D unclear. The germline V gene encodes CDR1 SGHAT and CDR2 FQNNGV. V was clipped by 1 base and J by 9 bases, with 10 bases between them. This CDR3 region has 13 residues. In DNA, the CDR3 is TGTGCCAGCAGCTTAGTCTCTGCATCTGAGCAGTTCTTC. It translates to CASSLVSASEQFF.

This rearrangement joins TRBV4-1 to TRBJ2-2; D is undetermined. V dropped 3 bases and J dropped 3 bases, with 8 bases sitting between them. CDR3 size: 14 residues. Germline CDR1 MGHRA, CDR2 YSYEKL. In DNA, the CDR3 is TGCGCCAGCAGCCAGAATCGTGACACCGGGGAGCTGTTTTTT. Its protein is CASSQNRDTGELFF.

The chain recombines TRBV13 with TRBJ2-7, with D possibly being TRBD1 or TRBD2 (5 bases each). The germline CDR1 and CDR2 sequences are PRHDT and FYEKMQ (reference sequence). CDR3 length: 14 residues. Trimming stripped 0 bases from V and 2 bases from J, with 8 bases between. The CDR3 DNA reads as TGTGCCAGCAGCTTAGGCCAGGGAGCCTACGAGCAGTACTTC. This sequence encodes CASSLGQGAYEQYF.

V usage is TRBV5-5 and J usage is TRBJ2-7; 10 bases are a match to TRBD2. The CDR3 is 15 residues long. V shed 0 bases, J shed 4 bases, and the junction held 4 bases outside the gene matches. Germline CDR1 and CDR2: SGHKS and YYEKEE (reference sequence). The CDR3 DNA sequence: TGTGCCAGCAGCTTGGTCGGGACTAGCGAGTACGAGCAGTACTTC. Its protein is CASSLVGTSEYEQYF.

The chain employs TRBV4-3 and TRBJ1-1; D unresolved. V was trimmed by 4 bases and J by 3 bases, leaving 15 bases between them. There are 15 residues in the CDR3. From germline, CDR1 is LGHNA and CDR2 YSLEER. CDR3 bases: TGCGCCAGCAGCCTTCAGCCGAGCAGAGACACTGAAGCTTTCTTT. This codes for CASSLQPSRDTEAFF.

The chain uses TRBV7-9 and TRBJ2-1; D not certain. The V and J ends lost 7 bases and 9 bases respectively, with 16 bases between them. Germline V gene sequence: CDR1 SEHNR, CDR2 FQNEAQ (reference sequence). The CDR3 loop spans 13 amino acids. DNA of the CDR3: TGTGCCAGCAAGGAGAGTCAGTACGGTGAGCAGTTCTTC. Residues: CASKESQYGEQFF.

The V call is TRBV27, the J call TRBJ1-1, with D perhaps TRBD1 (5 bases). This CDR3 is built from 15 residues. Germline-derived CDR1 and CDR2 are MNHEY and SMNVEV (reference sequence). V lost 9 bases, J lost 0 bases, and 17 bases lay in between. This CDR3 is CARGRGGRMNTEAFF. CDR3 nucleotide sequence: TGTGCCAGAGGAAGGGGAGGTCGGATGAACACTGAAGCTTTCTTT.

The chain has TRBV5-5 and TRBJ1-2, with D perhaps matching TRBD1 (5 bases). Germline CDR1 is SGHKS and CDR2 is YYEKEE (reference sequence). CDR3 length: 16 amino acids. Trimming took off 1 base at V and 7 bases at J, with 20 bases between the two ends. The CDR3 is CASSLSLQGAPVGYTF. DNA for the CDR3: TGTGCCAGCAGCTTGAGTTTGCAGGGAGCTCCCGTTGGCTACACCTTC.

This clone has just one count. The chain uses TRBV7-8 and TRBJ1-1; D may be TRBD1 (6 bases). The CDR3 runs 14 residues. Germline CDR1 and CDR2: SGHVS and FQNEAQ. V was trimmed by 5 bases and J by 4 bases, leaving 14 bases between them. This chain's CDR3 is CASSKGGKFTEAFF. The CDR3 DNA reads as TGTGCCAGCAGCAAAGGGGGTAAATTCACTGAAGCTTTCTTT.

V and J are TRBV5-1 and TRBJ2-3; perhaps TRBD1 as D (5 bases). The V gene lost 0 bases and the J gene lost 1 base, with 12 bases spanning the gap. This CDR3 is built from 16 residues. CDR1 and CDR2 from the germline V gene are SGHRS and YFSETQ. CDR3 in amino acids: CASSLAVLGGTDTQYF. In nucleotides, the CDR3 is TGCGCCAGCAGCTTGGCCGTATTAGGGGGCACAGATACGCAGTATTTT.

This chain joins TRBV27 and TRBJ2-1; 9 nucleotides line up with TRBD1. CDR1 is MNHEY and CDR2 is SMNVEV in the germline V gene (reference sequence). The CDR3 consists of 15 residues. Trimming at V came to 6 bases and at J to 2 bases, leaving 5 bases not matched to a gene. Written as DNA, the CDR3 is TGTGCCAGCAGCCGGGACAGGGTTACCTACAATGAGCAGTTCTTC. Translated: CASSRDRVTYNEQFF.

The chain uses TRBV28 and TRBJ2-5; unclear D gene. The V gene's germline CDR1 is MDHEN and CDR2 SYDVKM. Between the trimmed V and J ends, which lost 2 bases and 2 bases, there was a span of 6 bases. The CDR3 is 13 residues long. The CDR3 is CASSLVQQETQYF. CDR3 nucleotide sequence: TGTGCCAGCAGTTTAGTTCAACAAGAGACCCAGTACTTC. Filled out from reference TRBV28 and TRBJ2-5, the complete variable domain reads DVKVTQSSRYLVKRTGEKVFLECVQDMDHENMFWYRQDPGLGLRLIYFSYDVKMKEKGDIPEGYSVSREKKERFSLILESASTNQTSMYLCASSLVQQETQYFGPGTRLLVL.

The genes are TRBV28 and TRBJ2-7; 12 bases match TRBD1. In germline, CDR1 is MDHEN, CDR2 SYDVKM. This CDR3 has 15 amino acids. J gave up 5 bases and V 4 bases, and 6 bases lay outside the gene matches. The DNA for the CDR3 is TGTGCCAGCAGTTCTCAGGGACAGGGGGCCGACGAGCAGTACTTC. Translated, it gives CASSSQGQGADEQYF.

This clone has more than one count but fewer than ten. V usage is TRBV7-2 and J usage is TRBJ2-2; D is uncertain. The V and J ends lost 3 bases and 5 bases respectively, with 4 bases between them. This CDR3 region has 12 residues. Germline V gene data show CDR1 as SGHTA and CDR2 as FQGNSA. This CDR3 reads CASSFYTGELFF. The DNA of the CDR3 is TGTGCCAGCAGCTTTTATACCGGGGAGCTGTTTTTT.

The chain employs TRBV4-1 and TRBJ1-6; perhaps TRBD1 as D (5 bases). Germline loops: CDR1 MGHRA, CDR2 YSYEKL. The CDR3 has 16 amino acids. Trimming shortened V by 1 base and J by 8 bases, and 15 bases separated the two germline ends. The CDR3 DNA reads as TGCGCCAGCAGCCAAGGGGAGCGGGACGGCTATTCACCCCTCCACTTT. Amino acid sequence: CASSQGERDGYSPLHF.

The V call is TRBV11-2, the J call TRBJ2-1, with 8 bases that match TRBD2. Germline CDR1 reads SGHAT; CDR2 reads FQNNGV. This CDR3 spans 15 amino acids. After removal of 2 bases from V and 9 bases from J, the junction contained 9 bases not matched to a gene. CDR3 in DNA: TGTGCCAGCAGCTTAAGGGCAAGCGGGAGCTCTGAGCAGTTCTTC. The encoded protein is CASSLRASGSSEQFF.

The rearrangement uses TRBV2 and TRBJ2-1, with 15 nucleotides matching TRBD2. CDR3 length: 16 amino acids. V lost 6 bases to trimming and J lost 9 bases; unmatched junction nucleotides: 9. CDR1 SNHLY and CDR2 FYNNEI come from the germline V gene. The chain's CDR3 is CASRPGLAGGRIEQFF. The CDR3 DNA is TGTGCCAGCAGACCGGGACTAGCGGGAGGCCGGATTGAGCAGTTCTTC.

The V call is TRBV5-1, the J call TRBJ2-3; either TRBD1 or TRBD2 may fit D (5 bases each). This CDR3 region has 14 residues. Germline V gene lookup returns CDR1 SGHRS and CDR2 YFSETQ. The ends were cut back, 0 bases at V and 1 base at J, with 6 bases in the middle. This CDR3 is CASSLGGRTDTQYF. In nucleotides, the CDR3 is TGCGCCAGCAGCTTGGGGGGACGCACAGATACGCAGTATTTT.

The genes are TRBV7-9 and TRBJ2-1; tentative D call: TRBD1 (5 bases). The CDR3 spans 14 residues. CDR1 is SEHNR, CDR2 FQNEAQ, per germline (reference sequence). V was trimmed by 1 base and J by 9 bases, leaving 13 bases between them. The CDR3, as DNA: TGTGCCAGCAGCTTAGTTCAGGGTCGGAGTGAGCAGTTCTTC. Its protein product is CASSLVQGRSEQFF. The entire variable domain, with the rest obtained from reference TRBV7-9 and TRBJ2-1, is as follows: DTGVSQNPRHKITKRGQNVTFRCDPISEHNRLYWYRQTLGQGPEFLTYFQNEAQLEKSRLLSDRFSAERPKGSFSTLEIQRTEQGDSAMYLCASSLVQGRSEQFFGPGTRLTVL.

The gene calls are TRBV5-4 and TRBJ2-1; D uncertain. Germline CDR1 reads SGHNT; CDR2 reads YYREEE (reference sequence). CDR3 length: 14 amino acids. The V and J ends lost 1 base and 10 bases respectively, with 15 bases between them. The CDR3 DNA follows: TGTGCCAGCAGCTTGAATACCATAACTGGCGAGCAGTTCTTC. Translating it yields CASSLNTITGEQFF.

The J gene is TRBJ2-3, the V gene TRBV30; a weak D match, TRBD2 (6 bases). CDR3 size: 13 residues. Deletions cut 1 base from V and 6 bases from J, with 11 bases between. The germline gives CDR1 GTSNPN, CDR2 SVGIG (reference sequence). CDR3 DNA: TGTGCCTGGAGTGGGCGGGGAAGGGATACGCAGTATTTT. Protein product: CAWSGRGRDTQYF.